Listed here are 19 T cell receptor beta chains from one sample, sequenced in a study of T cell responses to AZD1222 COVID-19 vaccine. Sequencing used immunoSEQ multiplex PCR; TCRdb keeps in-frame clones, though not all of them. The sample lists 30,000 to 50,000 clones; roughly 88% were seen once. The specimen comprised peripheral blood, sampled 28 days after the second dose of the MenACWY control vaccine. The receptors were gathered from an adult who received the MenACWY meningococcal vaccine as a control.

This clone was observed once. The CDR3 loop reads CASSFTGDVGDNEQFF. CDR3 nucleotides: TGCGCCAGCAGCTTTACGGGAGACGTGGGAGACAATGAGCAGTTCTTC. The rearrangement uses TRBV5-1 and TRBJ2-1, with a possible D match to TRBD2 (6 bases). The germline gives CDR1 SGHRS, CDR2 YFSETQ. V shed 2 bases and J shed 5 bases, with 17 bases lying between them. The CDR3 runs 16 residues.

This clone was detected only a few times. V usage is TRBV9 and J usage is TRBJ2-1, with D perhaps matching TRBD2 (5 bases). The CDR3 length is 15 residues. Germline V lookup: CDR1 SGDLS, CDR2 YYNGEE. Trimming shortened V by 0 bases and J by 6 bases, and 13 bases separated the two germline ends. CDR3 region: CASSVGDYEGNEQFF. The CDR3 bases are TGTGCCAGCAGCGTAGGAGACTACGAAGGCAATGAGCAGTTCTTC.

The chain links TRBV5-1 to TRBJ1-5, with 9 bases fitting TRBD1. Germline CDR1 SGHRS, CDR2 YFSETQ. This CDR3 contains 15 residues. With V trimmed by 0 bases and J by 6 bases, 4 bases remained unmatched. DNA for the CDR3: TGCGCCAGCAGCTTGGGGACAGGGGCTAGTCAGCCCCAGCATTTT. Its translation: CASSLGTGASQPQHF.

J is TRBJ1-2 and V is TRBV7-3, with 10 nucleotides matching TRBD1. CDR1 and CDR2 (germline): SGHTA, FQGTGA. The CDR3 is 13 residues long. The V segment lost 5 bases and the J segment 7 bases; nucleotides outside the gene matches: 4. The DNA of the CDR3 is TGTGCCAGCAGCAACCGGGACAGGGGTGGCTACACCTTC. It translates to CASSNRDRGGYTF.

The chain has TRBV21-1 and TRBJ2-2; no DNA check was done on the table's D call, TRBD1. TRBV21-1 is deemed a pseudogene. The CDR3 is 15 amino acids. This CDR3 reads CASSWGHSNTGELFF. CDR3 nucleotide sequence: TGTGCCAGCAGCTGGGGACACTCAAACACCGGGGAGCTGTTTTTT.

The chain recombines TRBV24-1 with TRBJ2-1; TRBD2 aligns across 7 bases. The length of the CDR3 is 14 residues. CDR1 and CDR2 (germline): KGHDR, SFDVKD. Unmatched junction bases numbered 9, after V lost 10 bases and J lost 4 bases. The CDR3 bases are TGTGCCACGGAAGGGACTACCGCTTACAATGAGCAGTTCTTC. Its translation: CATEGTTAYNEQFF.

The chain has TRBV14 and TRBJ1-2, with D perhaps matching TRBD1 (5 bases). The CDR3 is 14 residues long. The germline V and J ends were trimmed by 1 base and 5 bases, with 11 bases remaining between them. Germline V lookup: CDR1 SGHDN, CDR2 FVKESK. The CDR3 DNA is TGTGCCAGCAGCCAAGGTTGGGACGGTTATGGCTACACCTTC. Protein: CASSQGWDGYGYTF.

V is TRBV7-9 and J is TRBJ2-3; D is undetermined. Germline-derived CDR1 and CDR2 are SEHNR and FQNEAQ (reference sequence). The CDR3 sequence is 12 residues long. V was trimmed by 6 bases and J by 0 bases, leaving 4 bases between them. The CDR3 coding sequence is TGTGCCAGCAGGGGAAGCACAGATACGCAGTATTTT. Its translation is CASRGSTDTQYF.

This rearrangement joins TRBV6-1 to TRBJ2-5; D is perhaps TRBD1 (6 bases). The germline V gene encodes CDR1 MNHNS and CDR2 SASEGT. The ends were cut back, 1 base at V and 4 bases at J, with 10 bases in the middle. This CDR3 has 14 residues. CDR3 coding DNA: TGTGCCAGCAGTGAAGACAGGGTTATAGAGACCCAGTACTTC. Translation gives CASSEDRVIETQYF.

This clone has only a few counts. The chain uses TRBV24-1 and TRBJ2-7; D is undetermined. V shed 0 bases and J shed 3 bases, with 5 bases lying between them. Germline assignment: CDR1 KGHDR and CDR2 SFDVKD. The CDR3 is 13 amino acids. The CDR3 reads CATSDLWGYEQYF. The CDR3 DNA follows: TGTGCCACCAGTGATTTGTGGGGCTACGAGCAGTACTTC.

V usage is TRBV5-1 and J usage is TRBJ2-7, with a possible D match to TRBD2 (6 bases). Germline V gene data show CDR1 as SGHRS and CDR2 as YFSETQ. V lost 7 bases and J lost 9, with 23 bases in between. CDR3 length: 14 residues. The CDR3 here is CASCREAVGYGQYF. The CDR3 nucleotides are TGCGCCAGCTGCAGGGAGGCTGTAGGCTATGGGCAGTACTTC.

The chain couples TRBV5-4 to TRBJ2-2, with 9 nucleotides matching TRBD2. V was clipped by 4 bases and J by 3 bases; unmatched bases: 4. The CDR3 runs 15 residues. Per the germline V gene, CDR1 is SGHNT and CDR2 is YYREEE (reference sequence). The CDR3 DNA sequence: TGTGCCAGCAGCGTGAGCGGGAGGTACACCGGGGAGCTGTTTTTT. This gives the protein CASSVSGRYTGELFF. The whole variable domain, filled in from reference TRBV5-4 and TRBJ2-2, reads ETGVTQSPTHLIKTRGQQVTLRCSSQSGHNTVSWYQQALGQGPQFIFQYYREEENGRGNFPPRFSGLQFPNYSSELNVNALELDDSALYLCASSVSGRYTGELFFGEGSRLTVL.

The chain uses TRBV6-5 and TRBJ2-7; no firm D call. The ends were cut back, 6 bases at V and 1 base at J, with 13 bases in the middle. Germline V gene lookup returns CDR1 MNHEY and CDR2 SVGAGI. This CDR3 comprises 14 residues. CDR3 coding DNA: TGTGCCAGCAGCGATCATCGATCTTCCTACGAGCAGTACTTC. It codes for CASSDHRSSYEQYF.

The chain uses TRBV7-3 and TRBJ2-5; D remains ambiguous. V was pared by 0 bases and J by 5 bases, with 10 bases between. There are 14 residues in the CDR3. In germline, CDR1 is SGHTA, CDR2 FQGTGA. The CDR3 sequence: CASSLTGDAETQYF. The DNA of the CDR3 is TGTGCCAGCAGCTTAACTGGGGATGCCGAGACCCAGTACTTC.

The chain is built from TRBV6-5 and TRBJ2-3; D gene ambiguous. This CDR3 comprises 14 residues. V lost 6 bases and J lost 4, with 14 bases in between. Germline V lookup: CDR1 MNHEY, CDR2 SVGAGI. CDR3 DNA: TGTGCCAGCAGCCTATTCCCCGAGGCAGATACGCAGTATTTT. The encoded protein is CASSLFPEADTQYF.

The J gene is TRBJ1-4, the V gene TRBV6-5; 8 nucleotides match TRBD1. After removal of 6 bases from V and 7 bases from J, the junction contained 7 bases not matched to a gene. The CDR3 loop spans 14 amino acids. The germline V gene encodes CDR1 MNHEY and CDR2 SVGAGI. The CDR3 nucleotides are TGTGCCAGCAGACAAGACAGGGGAAGTGAAAAACTGTTTTTT. Translating it yields CASRQDRGSEKLFF.

The table lists this clone with a count of one. This rearrangement joins TRBV11-2 to TRBJ1-1; D is unclear. CDR1 and CDR2 from the germline V gene are SGHAT and FQNNGV. V lost 3 bases to trimming and J lost 4 bases, with 12 bases between them. This CDR3 spans 14 amino acids. CDR3 DNA: TGTGCCAGCAGCTTCGGTGGGATAGGCACTGAAGCTTTCTTT. Translating gives CASSFGGIGTEAFF. Using reference TRBV11-2 and TRBJ1-1 for the parts outside the CDR3, the full variable domain is EAGVAQSPRYKIIEKRQSVAFWCNPISGHATLYWYQQILGQGPKLLIQFQNNGVVDDSQLPKDRFSAERLKGVDSTLKIQPAKLEDSAVYLCASSFGGIGTEAFFGQGTRLTVV.

This chain connects TRBV24-1 to TRBJ2-1; the match to TRBD2 covers 8 bases. After removal of 4 bases from V and 0 bases from J, the junction contained 13 bases not matched to a gene. From germline, CDR1 is KGHDR and CDR2 SFDVKD. This CDR3 comprises 19 residues. The CDR3 loop is CATSDPTKRAGASYNEQFF. CDR3 DNA: TGTGCCACCAGTGACCCCACCAAGCGAGCGGGAGCCTCCTACAATGAGCAGTTCTTC.

The chain has TRBV5-1 and TRBJ2-7, with TRBD1 identical over 10 bases. The CDR3 has 14 amino acids. Germline CDR1 is SGHRS and CDR2 is YFSETQ. V was clipped by 7 bases and J by 7 bases; unmatched bases: 11. The DNA for the CDR3 is TGCGCCAGCTTTCCCGGGACAGGGGAAGGTGAGCAGTACTTC. Protein sequence: CASFPGTGEGEQYF.